This T cell receptor beta chain comes out of a study of CD8 T cells in ankylosing spondylitis. The study's findings and limits: Characteristic, it appeared, of ankylosing spondylitis blood was a TCR beta motif of 7 or 8 highly homologous variants. Matched synovial fluid from ankylosing spondylitis patients was reported to be enriched for disease-linked clones.

Comments on this clonotype: The antigen is not known.

CDR3 length: 13 amino acids. V was shortened by 6 bases and J by 6 bases, with 15 bases between the two germline ends. Germline V gives CDR1 MDHEN, CDR2 SYDVKM. Library preparation for TCR beta used quantitative 5'-RACE with molecular barcodes. TCRdb redid the calling of the 5' RACE reads with MiXCR, one entry per CDR3 protein. The sample shows about 750,000 distinct CDR3 sequences, 15% to 20% of them seen only once. The sample comprised blood, either unsorted or a sorted T cell fraction (not recorded which). This TCR was recovered from a male donor with ankylosing spondylitis. The chain joins TRBV28 to TRBJ2-7; TRBD2 might be the D (5 bases). The CDR3 is CASRAGGRGEQYF. The CDR3 DNA is TGTGCCAGCAGGGCCGGCGGTCGGGGCGAGCAGTACTTC.